Listed here are 27 T cell receptor beta chains from one sample, sequenced in a study of T-cell reconstitution after alpha-beta-depleted transplantation in children. Researchers prepared the TCRbeta library using unique molecular identifiers, the study reports. Using its own MiXCR run on the PCR reads, TCRdb lists one record per CDR3 protein. The sample lists 100,000 to 120,000 distinct CDR3 sequences; about 9.4% were seen once. The material was PBMCs from the stem cell graft donor, obtained from the stem cell graft. The receptors were sampled from a human donor who donated a stem cell graft to a child with acute lymphoblastic leukemia.

This clonotype was seen many times. The CDR3 spells CASSLLAGTAEQYF. The DNA of the CDR3 is TGCGCCAGCAGCCTACTAGCGGGGACGGCTGAGCAGTACTTC. J is TRBJ2-7 and V is TRBV4-3; 10 bases fit TRBD2. The germline gives CDR1 LGHNA, CDR2 YSLEER. The CDR3 contains 14 residues. V lost 4 bases, J lost 7 bases, and 7 bases stayed unmatched.

This clonotype was recorded many times. This chain links TRBV7-9 with TRBJ1-1; no clear D. Deletions cut 3 bases from V and 0 bases from J, with 8 bases between. This CDR3 is 14 amino acids long. Germline assignment: CDR1 SEHNR and CDR2 FQNEAQ (reference sequence). The chain's CDR3 is CASSFSTVNTEAFF. As DNA, the CDR3 is TGTGCCAGCAGCTTCTCTACAGTGAACACTGAAGCTTTCTTT.

This clonotype was picked up many times. This chain connects TRBV7-9 to TRBJ2-1; tentative D call: TRBD1 (6 bases). Germline V lookup: CDR1 SEHNR, CDR2 FQNEAQ (reference sequence). The CDR3 totals 13 residues. With 8 bases removed from V and 7 bases from J, the gap between germline ends came to 15 bases. The CDR3 DNA follows: TGTGCCAGCGTACAGGGTAAGAGTAATGAGCAGTTCTTC. This codes for CASVQGKSNEQFF.

The chain recombines TRBV19 with TRBJ2-7, with D perhaps matching TRBD1 or TRBD2 (6 bases each). The V gene lost 5 bases and the J gene lost 5 bases, with 13 bases spanning the gap. The CDR3 totals 13 residues. Germline loops: CDR1 LNHDA, CDR2 SQIVND (reference sequence). The DNA of the CDR3 is TGTGCCAGTAGTGTTGGAGGGGGTAACGAGCAGTACTTC. It specifies CASSVGGGNEQYF.

This clonotype was seen a few times. The rearrangement joins TRBV4-2 to TRBJ1-6; 7 bases match TRBD1. CDR3 length equals 16 residues. The junction had 7 bases not matched to a gene; V was cut back by 0 bases and J by 8 bases. The V gene's germline CDR1 is LGHNA and CDR2 YNFKEQ. The CDR3 DNA is TGTGCCAGCAGCCAAGATCGGGATAGGGGGCATTCACCCCTCCACTTT. Its protein product is CASSQDRDRGHSPLHF.

Note on this clonotype: A much larger clonotype is one base distant, so this may be a read error. The rearrangement joins TRBV6-5 to TRBJ1-5, with 9 bases aligning to TRBD1. This CDR3 spans 14 amino acids. Per the germline V gene, CDR1 is MNHEY and CDR2 is SVGAGI. CDR3 in amino acids: CASSFTGGNQPHHF. CDR3 DNA: TGTGCCAGCAGTTTTACAGGGGGCAATCAGCCCCACCATTTT.

Many counts were recorded for this clonotype. The chain has TRBV4-2 and TRBJ2-2; D remains unclear. Trimming pared 2 bases from V and 4 bases from J, leaving 8 bases between. The germline CDR1 and CDR2 sequences are LGHNA and YNFKEQ. The CDR3 sequence is 14 residues long. CDR3 in DNA: TGTGCCAGCAGCCAATTTGCAACCACCGGGGAGCTGTTTTTT. This sequence encodes CASSQFATTGELFF.

This clonotype was observed many times. This chain joins TRBV4-1 and TRBJ1-2; no firm D call. The CDR3 is 13 amino acids. Germline CDR1 MGHRA, CDR2 YSYEKL. V dropped 0 bases and J dropped 6 bases, with 8 bases sitting between them. This CDR3 reads CASSQDQRDGYTF. The CDR3 DNA sequence: TGCGCCAGCAGCCAAGATCAGAGAGATGGCTACACCTTC.

This clonotype was seen many times. The genes are TRBV29-1 and TRBJ2-2; D unclear. Trimming left V 3 bases short and J 4 bases short, with 9 bases between. The CDR3 totals 13 residues. The germline gives CDR1 SQVTM, CDR2 ANQGSEA. The CDR3 reads CSVDVRLTGELFF. The DNA for the CDR3 is TGCAGCGTTGACGTCCGCCTCACCGGGGAGCTGTTTTTT.

This clonotype was counted at least ten times. The V and J genes are TRBV7-9 and TRBJ2-7; D may be TRBD2 (5 bases). Trimming cost V 4 bases and J 7 bases, with 23 bases left between them. CDR3 size: 16 residues. CDR1 SEHNR and CDR2 FQNEAQ come from the germline V gene (reference sequence). The CDR3, as DNA: TGTGCCAGCAGCTCCGGCGGCGAGGGTCTCCCCTTGGAGCAGTACTTC. Amino acid sequence: CASSSGGEGLPLEQYF. The full variable domain, completed using reference TRBV7-9 and TRBJ2-7, is DTGVSQNPRHKITKRGQNVTFRCDPISEHNRLYWYRQTLGQGPEFLTYFQNEAQLEKSRLLSDRFSAERPKGSFSTLEIQRTEQGDSAMYLCASSSGGEGLPLEQYFGPGTRLTVT.

This clonotype was seen ten or more times. V is TRBV25-1 and J is TRBJ1-1; D is perhaps TRBD1 (6 bases). Looked up from germline, CDR1 is MGHDK and CDR2 is SYGVNS. The ends were cut back, 0 bases at V and 11 bases at J, with 13 bases in the middle. This CDR3 has 13 residues. The CDR3 is CASSEYIPGEAFF. The CDR3 DNA reads TGTGCCAGCAGTGAATATATACCAGGGGAGGCTTTCTTT.

This clonotype came up many times. The J gene is TRBJ1-6, the V gene TRBV9, with D perhaps TRBD1 (5 bases). The CDR3 runs 15 residues. The germline V and J ends were trimmed by 4 bases and 10 bases, with 18 bases remaining between them. From germline, CDR1 is SGDLS and CDR2 YYNGEE. The CDR3 spells CASSPDEGPGSPLHF. DNA of the CDR3: TGTGCCAGCAGCCCAGACGAGGGGCCAGGGTCACCCCTCCACTTT.

At least ten counts were recorded for this clonotype. The rearrangement uses TRBV6-5 and TRBJ1-2, with 7 positions matching TRBD1. The germline V gene has CDR1 MNHEY and CDR2 SVGAGI. This CDR3 is 15 amino acids long. The V and J ends lost 2 bases and 5 bases, in that order; junction bases with no gene match: 8. Here the CDR3 reads CASSYSNRQGYGYTF. The CDR3 DNA is TGTGCCAGCAGTTACAGCAACAGACAGGGATATGGCTACACCTTC.

The chain has TRBV6-4 and TRBJ2-7, with D perhaps matching TRBD2 (7 bases). V lost 7 bases, J lost 0 bases, and 16 bases lay in between. There are 15 residues in the CDR3. CDR1 and CDR2 (germline): MRHNA, SNTAGT. For the CDR3, the DNA is TGTGCCAGCATTCGGGGAGGGGGGAGCTCCTACGAGCAGTACTTC. This encodes CASIRGGGSSYEQYF.

As regards this clonotype: This may arise from a read error, as a much more abundant clone is one base away. The CDR3 end shows no conserved phenylalanine or tryptophan, and so a read error is likely. V gene TRBV5-1 combines with J gene TRBJ2-6; the D call may be TRBD1 or TRBD2 (5 bases each). V lost 1 base and J lost 4, with 9 bases in between. Germline V gene sequence: CDR1 SGHRS, CDR2 YFSETQ. The CDR3 runs to 15 residues. The CDR3 DNA follows: TGCGCCAGCAGCTTGTTGGGGGAAGGGGCCAACGTCCTGACTTTG. Its protein is CASSLLGEGANVLTL.

This clonotype has a count of ten or more. The genes are TRBV12-3 or TRBV12-4 and TRBJ2-4, with TRBD2 identical over 14 bases. V shed 4 bases and J 6 bases; nucleotides not matched to a gene: 5. The CDR3 spans 16 residues. CDR3 coding DNA: TGTGCCAGCAGTTCGACTAGCGGGAGGGCCTTAAACATTCAGTACTTC. Amino acids: CASSSTSGRALNIQYF.

This clonotype was detected ten times or more. CDR3 region: CSVGARGGDTQYF. CDR3 bases: TGCAGCGTTGGGGCCAGAGGGGGAGATACGCAGTATTTT. V is TRBV29-1 and J is TRBJ2-3; D is perhaps TRBD1 (6 bases). Germline-derived CDR1 and CDR2 are SQVTM and ANQGSEA. This CDR3 contains 13 residues. V shed 4 bases and J shed 5 bases, with 13 bases lying between them.

The V call is TRBV7-6, the J call TRBJ2-1; D is possibly TRBD2 (5 bases). The CDR3 totals 14 residues. Deletions cut 2 bases from V and 8 bases from J, with 13 bases between. CDR1 is SGHVS and CDR2 is FNYEAQ in the germline V gene. In nucleotides, the CDR3 is TGTGCCAGCAGCTTATCGCGGCGGGTTCATGAGCAGTTCTTC. As protein: CASSLSRRVHEQFF.

The genes are TRBV11-1 and TRBJ2-7; TRBD2 aligns across 15 bases. The CDR3 totals 16 residues. Losses at the gene ends were 5 bases for V and 3 bases for J; bases not matched to a gene: 5. Looked up from germline, CDR1 is SGHAT and CDR2 is FQDESV (reference sequence). CDR3 protein: CASSPVGLAGGYEQYF. The CDR3 bases are TGTGCCAGCAGCCCCGTGGGACTAGCGGGAGGCTACGAGCAGTACTTC.

This clonotype was seen ten or more times. This chain links TRBV12-3 or TRBV12-4 with TRBJ2-7; D is possibly TRBD1 (6 bases). The length of the CDR3 is 14 residues. V gave up 7 bases and J gave up 7 bases, with 20 bases separating them. CDR3 bases: TGTGCCAGCAATCGAGGACAGACGCCAGGGGAGCAGTACTTC. It specifies CASNRGQTPGEQYF.

V is TRBV15 and J is TRBJ1-1, with a possible D match to TRBD1 (6 bases). V was cut by 2 bases and J by 11 bases, with 12 bases left in between. The CDR3 is 12 residues long. Per the germline V gene, CDR1 is LNHNV and CDR2 is YYDKDF (reference sequence). Here the CDR3 reads CATSRFPGAAFF. The DNA of the CDR3 is TGTGCCACCAGCAGATTTCCAGGGGCCGCTTTCTTT. Together with reference TRBV15 and TRBJ1-1, the CDR3 gives the full variable domain: DAMVIQNPRYQVTQFGKPVTLSCSQTLNHNVMYWYQQKSSQAPKLLFHYYDKDFNNEADTPDNFQSRRPNTSFCFLDIRSPGLGDTAMYLCATSRFPGAAFFGQGTRLTVV.

This clonotype was detected ten times or more. This rearrangement joins TRBV6-5 to TRBJ2-5, with 9 positions matching TRBD1. The germline CDR1 and CDR2 sequences are MNHEY and SVGAGI. The ends lost 6 bases at V and 4 bases at J; junction bases unmatched: 15. The CDR3 is 17 amino acids. This chain's CDR3 is CASSLTRQGGGGETQYF. The DNA for the CDR3 is TGTGCCAGCAGCCTTACGCGACAGGGGGGCGGTGGAGAGACCCAGTACTTC.

This clonotype has a count of ten or more. The chain recombines TRBV2 with TRBJ2-3, with unresolved D. Germline V gene sequence: CDR1 SNHLY, CDR2 FYNNEI. The CDR3 spans 13 residues. V shed 11 bases and J shed 1 base, with 13 bases lying between them. The DNA of the CDR3 is TGTGCCGGAAACACTCTAGGCACAGATACGCAGTATTTT. Translated: CAGNTLGTDTQYF.

Notes on this clonotype: This clone may be a read error of a much larger clone one base away. V and J are TRBV20-1 and TRBJ2-3, with a tentative D call TRBD2 (6 bases). Trimming left V 2 bases short and J 2 bases short, with 20 bases between. CDR1 is DFQATT and CDR2 is SNEGSKA in the germline V gene (reference sequence). This CDR3 has 17 amino acids. Written as DNA, the CDR3 is TGCAGTGCTAGACGGGGCGGGAATATGTGGGACACAGATACGCAGTATTTT. It is translated as CSARRGGNMWDTDTQYF.

This clonotype was seen more than once but under ten times. This sequence may be a read error, since a much larger clone differs from it by one base. The rearrangement links TRBV29-1 to TRBJ2-6; 7 nucleotides agree with TRBD2. In germline, CDR1 is SQVTM, CDR2 ANQGSEA. This CDR3 region has 16 residues. This CDR3 reads CSVEEWEGSGANGLTF. CDR3 bases: TGCAGCGTTGAAGAATGGGAGGGCTCTGGGGCCAACGGCCTGACTTTC.

This clonotype was observed many times. The V gene is TRBV6-1, the J gene TRBJ1-5, with unresolved D. CDR1 is MNHNS and CDR2 is SASEGT in the germline V gene. V lost 7 bases to trimming and J lost 0 bases, with 7 bases between them. This CDR3 comprises 13 residues. The CDR3 DNA sequence: TGTGCCAGCACACCGTATAGCAATCAGCCCCAGCATTTT. Its protein product is CASTPYSNQPQHF.

This clonotype has at least ten counts. The chain links TRBV3-1 to TRBJ2-7, with 9 bases lining up with TRBD1. The CDR3 loop spans 16 amino acids. Trimming at V came to 4 bases and at J to 0 bases, leaving 7 bases not matched to a gene. CDR1 LGHDT and CDR2 YNNKEL come from the germline V gene (reference sequence). This CDR3 is CASSRSDRGISYEQYF. In DNA form, the CDR3 reads TGTGCCAGCAGCCGGTCGGACAGGGGAATCTCCTACGAGCAGTACTTC.